This entry lists 27 T cell receptor beta chains sequenced from one sample in a study of CD8+CD57+ T cells in acquired aplastic anemia (dated by TCRdb to about 2018). TCRdb records Illumina HiSeq 2000 as the sequencer. Genomic DNA served as template for TCR beta VDJ combination and CDR3 sequence profiling. TCRdb trimmed the raw reads at Q25, called clones with MiXCR and kept productive beta chains. Merged by CDR3 protein, the rows form single entries marked with the most common genes and DNA. The sample contains over 100,000 distinct CDR3 sequences, around two fifths of them found a single time. The ten largest clones capture 8% to 9.5% of the sample. The sample was sorted CD4+, CD8+, or CD8+CD57+ T cells (not recorded which) from PBMCs. The source is a human donor in good health, serving as a control.

On this clonotype: A much larger clone sits a single nucleotide away, making a read error possible. The chain recombines TRBV6-1 with TRBJ1-5; no definite D call. Trimming cost V 4 bases and J 3 bases, with 13 bases left between them. Germline V lookup: CDR1 MNHNS, CDR2 SASEGT. CDR3 length equals 15 residues. CDR3 nucleotide sequence: TGTGCCAGCAGTGGAAGGCAGAGGAACAATCAGCCCCAGCATTTT. Protein: CASSGRQRNNQPQHF.

There are many counts of this clonotype. The CDR3 protein is CASGNDTEGHGYTF. The CDR3 DNA reads TGTGCTAGTGGAAACGACACGGAGGGACACGGCTACACCTTC. The chain has TRBV12-5 and TRBJ1-2, with a weak D call TRBD1 (6 bases). The CDR3 totals 14 residues. V shed 6 bases and J shed 8 bases, with 19 bases lying between them. Germline V gene data show CDR1 as LGHNT and CDR2 as FRNRAP.

There are many counts of this clonotype. This chain uses TRBV24-1 with TRBJ2-3, with D unclear. This CDR3 spans 15 amino acids. The V end was cut by 9 bases, the J end by 0 bases, with 15 bases between. Germline CDR1 KGHDR, CDR2 SFDVKD. CDR3 region: CATATTLASTDTQYF. Written as DNA, the CDR3 is TGTGCCACCGCTACGACACTTGCTAGCACAGATACGCAGTATTTT.

V and J are TRBV7-2 and TRBJ1-5; D gene uncertain. V was trimmed by 5 bases and J by 14 bases, leaving 19 bases between them. CDR3 length equals 13 residues. CDR1 SGHTA and CDR2 FQGNSA come from the germline V gene. This chain's CDR3 is CASSQGPRSLEHF. CDR3 nucleotides: TGTGCCAGCAGCCAAGGCCCCCGAAGCCTCGAGCATTTT.

On this clonotype: A much larger clone differs from this one at a single base, so this may be a read error. This chain uses TRBV30 with TRBJ2-7; D perhaps matches TRBD2 (7 bases). This CDR3 has 12 amino acids. CDR1 and CDR2 from the germline V gene are GTSNPN and SVGIG (reference sequence). Trimming took 2 bases from V and 9 from J, leaving 14 bases between them. As DNA, the CDR3 is TGTGCCTGGAGTTGGGAGGGGGACGGGCAGTACTTC. Translation gives CAWSWEGDGQYF.

This clonotype came up many times. J is TRBJ2-7 and V is TRBV4-1, with 10 bases aligning to TRBD2. Germline CDR1 is MGHRA and CDR2 is YSYEKL. The junction had 14 bases not matched to a gene; V was cut back by 1 base and J by 5 bases. The CDR3 extends over 18 amino acids. The CDR3 coding sequence is TGCGCCAGCAGCCAAGCTAGCGGGAGTACGGGTGGTCCCCACGAGCAGTACTTC. It translates to CASSQASGSTGGPHEQYF.

This clonotype has just one count. The chain recombines TRBV2 with TRBJ1-1, with a tentative D call TRBD1 (5 bases). Trimming stripped 6 bases from V and 1 base from J, with 12 bases between. The CDR3 covers 14 residues. Germline CDR1 SNHLY, CDR2 FYNNEI. CDR3 sequence (DNA): TGTGCCAGCAGGAGGAGTAGGGGGAACACTGAAGCTTTCTTT. This codes for CASRRSRGNTEAFF.

This clonotype was detected ten times or more. The V gene is TRBV30, the J gene TRBJ2-7, with 11 bases identical to TRBD2. J gave up 2 bases and V 0 bases, and 3 bases lay outside the gene matches. This CDR3 is 15 amino acids long. Per the germline V gene, CDR1 is GTSNPN and CDR2 is SVGIG (reference sequence). CDR3 nucleotides: TGTGCCTGGAGTGTAACTAGCGGGGGTCCCTACGAGCAGTACTTC. It is translated as CAWSVTSGGPYEQYF.

Concerning this clonotype: With a much larger clone just one base away, this may be a read error. The genes are TRBV10-1 and TRBJ2-2; D is unresolved. Germline CDR1 and CDR2: WNHNN and SYGVQD (reference sequence). This CDR3 is 12 amino acids long. CDR3 residues: CAISSSRRELFF. Here the CDR3 DNA reads TGTGCCATCAGTTCCTCCCGGCGGGAGCTGTTTTTT.

V gene TRBV12-3 or TRBV12-4 combines with J gene TRBJ2-1; D could derive from TRBD1 or TRBD2 (6 bases each). CDR3 length: 17 residues. V dropped 7 bases and J dropped 5 bases, with 24 bases sitting between them. The CDR3 DNA sequence: TGTGCCAGCATAACAACTGGAAGAGGGGGGCCGGACAATGAGCAGTTCTTC. Translated, it gives CASITTGRGGPDNEQFF.

Remarks on this clonotype: One end of the junction fails to match germline, which may point to a read error. The V and J genes are TRBV3-1 and TRBJ1-6, with 8 bases that match TRBD1. The length of the CDR3 is 18 residues. Germline V CDR1 and CDR2: LGHDT, YNNKEL (reference sequence). CDR3 DNA: TGTGCCAGCAGCTCTACTGGGACAGGAGGTCACTATGATTCACCCCTCCACTTT. Its translation is CASSSTGTGGHYDSPLHF.

This clonotype was observed many times. This sequence joins TRBV11-2 and TRBJ2-1; TRBD2 aligns across 13 bases. The J segment lost 15 bases and the V segment lost 5 bases, leaving 7 bases of the junction unmatched. Germline V gives CDR1 SGHAT, CDR2 FQNNGV. CDR3 length: 13 residues. CDR3 residues: CASSLTSGRAAFF. CDR3 in DNA: TGTGCCAGCAGCCTAACTAGCGGGAGGGCCGCGTTCTTC. The variable domain in full, completed from reference TRBV11-2 and TRBJ2-1, reads EAGVAQSPRYKIIEKRQSVAFWCNPISGHATLYWYQQILGQGPKLLIQFQNNGVVDDSQLPKDRFSAERLKGVDSTLKIQPAKLEDSAVYLCASSLTSGRAAFFGPGTRLTVL.

This clonotype appeared many times. The chain links TRBV24-1 to TRBJ2-1, with 16 bases matching TRBD2. CDR1 KGHDR and CDR2 SFDVKD come from the germline V gene. V trimming: 4 bases; J trimming: 12 bases; junction bases outside the gene matches: 5. CDR3 length: 15 residues. The CDR3 DNA sequence: TGTGCCACCAGTGACCCGGGACTAGCGGGGGGGGTGCAGTTCTTC. Its translation: CATSDPGLAGGVQFF.

This chain uses TRBV29-1 with TRBJ2-1; D unclear. Germline CDR1 is SQVTM and CDR2 is ANQGSEA. This CDR3 has 10 residues. V lost 5 bases to trimming and J lost 10 bases, with 9 bases between them. The CDR3 nucleotides are TGCAGCGTTTTGGACGGGGAGCAGTTCTTC. Translation: CSVLDGEQFF.

This clonotype was observed at least ten times. The rearrangement uses TRBV2 and TRBJ2-3, with TRBD2 as a possible D gene (6 bases). Germline CDR1 reads SNHLY; CDR2 reads FYNNEI. The CDR3 sequence is 13 residues long. The V and J ends lost 8 bases and 0 bases respectively, with 9 bases between them. The CDR3 sequence: CASPGDSTDTQYF. CDR3 nucleotides: TGTGCCAGCCCGGGGGATAGCACAGATACGCAGTATTTT. The complete variable domain, with remaining parts taken from reference TRBV2 and TRBJ2-3, reads EPEVTQTPSHQVTQMGQEVILRCVPISNHLYFYWYRQILGQKVEFLVSFYNNEISEKSEIFDDQFSVERPDGSNFTLKIRSTKLEDSAMYFCASPGDSTDTQYFGPGTRLTVL.

V gene TRBV24-1 combines with J gene TRBJ2-5, with 7 nucleotides matching TRBD1. Germline V gene data show CDR1 as KGHDR and CDR2 as SFDVKD. V was clipped by 4 bases and J by 9 bases; unmatched bases: 10. The CDR3 loop spans 14 amino acids. The CDR3 reads CATSDEGTVMPQYF. DNA of the CDR3: TGTGCCACCAGTGACGAAGGGACAGTTATGCCCCAGTACTTC.

This clonotype was detected ten times or more. The V call is TRBV3-1, the J call TRBJ2-1, with 8 positions matching TRBD2. CDR3 length: 15 amino acids. Per the germline V gene, CDR1 is LGHDT and CDR2 is YNNKEL (reference sequence). V was clipped by 2 bases and J by 9 bases; unmatched bases: 9. CDR3 sequence: CASSQRAGAGGEQFF. CDR3 DNA sequence: TGTGCCAGCAGCCAAAGAGCGGGGGCTGGGGGTGAGCAGTTCTTC.

This clonotype appeared once. The conserved phenylalanine or tryptophan normally closing the CDR3 is absent here, so this likely arose from a read error. V is TRBV10-3 and J is TRBJ1-2, with TRBD1 matching over 7 bases. The germline V gene has CDR1 ENHRY and CDR2 SYGVKD. CDR3 length: 13 amino acids. V lost 4 bases and J lost 3; bases outside the gene matches: 2. CDR3 protein: CAISGGGDYGYTL. CDR3 nucleotides: TGTGCCATCAGTGGAGGGGGCGACTATGGCTACACCCTC.

In regard to this clonotype: A read error may be the cause here, since a much bigger clone is one base away. This rearrangement joins TRBV20-1 to TRBJ1-1; 7 bases match TRBD1. The CDR3 totals 14 residues. Germline V gene lookup returns CDR1 DFQATT and CDR2 SNEGSKA (reference sequence). CDR3 in amino acids: CSCGKGQPSTEAFF. The DNA of the CDR3 is TGCTCTTGCGGAAAGGGACAGCCGAGCACTGAAGCTTTCTTT.

This clonotype was found many times. The gene calls are TRBV20-1 and TRBJ2-7; the match to TRBD1 covers 10 bases. Germline V lookup: CDR1 DFQATT, CDR2 SNEGSKA (reference sequence). The CDR3 has 13 amino acids. V lost 7 bases and J lost 3; bases outside the gene matches: 6. DNA of the CDR3: TGCAGTGTTAAAGACAGGGGGCTCTACGAGCAGTACTTC. Its translation is CSVKDRGLYEQYF.

In its sample, this clonotype was seen many times. The J gene is TRBJ2-3, the V gene TRBV19, with D tentatively TRBD1 or TRBD2 (5 bases each). V gave up 7 bases and J gave up 2 bases, with 10 bases separating them. This CDR3 spans 13 amino acids. Looked up from germline, CDR1 is LNHDA and CDR2 is SQIVND (reference sequence). CDR3 in amino acids: CASKGTYTDTQYF. The DNA for the CDR3 is TGTGCCAGTAAAGGGACCTACACAGATACGCAGTATTTT.

This clonotype was observed many times. The chain has TRBV20-1 and TRBJ1-5; the match to TRBD1 covers 12 bases. The CDR3 covers 19 residues. In germline, CDR1 is DFQATT, CDR2 SNEGSKA (reference sequence). V lost 3 bases and J lost 2; bases outside the gene matches: 14. In DNA form, the CDR3 reads TGCAGTGCTAGTGATAGCCCGGGACAGGGGGCTTTTCGCAATCAGCCCCAGCATTTT. Translated: CSASDSPGQGAFRNQPQHF.

This clonotype has ten or more counts. The V gene is TRBV19, the J gene TRBJ1-1; 8 bases fit TRBD1. Germline assignment: CDR1 LNHDA and CDR2 SQIVND (reference sequence). The junction had 3 bases not matched to a gene; V was cut back by 2 bases and J by 7 bases. This CDR3 spans 13 amino acids. CDR3 DNA: TGTGCCAGTAGTATAAACGACAGGGGTGAAGCTTTCTTT. Encoded protein: CASSINDRGEAFF.

The chain carries TRBV11-1 and TRBJ2-2; TRBD2 matches 8 bases. V lost 2 bases and J lost 5; bases outside the gene matches: 7. Germline V lookup: CDR1 SGHAT, CDR2 FQDESV (reference sequence). The CDR3 has 16 amino acids. The CDR3, as DNA: TGTGCCAGCAGCTTAAAGGCGGGAGGCCGTACCGGGGAGCTGTTTTTT. Amino acid sequence: CASSLKAGGRTGELFF.

The V and J genes are TRBV10-1 and TRBJ2-3; possible D gene TRBD1, 6 bases. CDR3 length equals 13 residues. The germline V and J ends were trimmed by 4 bases and 3 bases, with 8 bases remaining between them. The germline V gene encodes CDR1 WNHNN and CDR2 SYGVQD (reference sequence). CDR3: CASSGQATDTQYF. Here the CDR3 DNA reads TGCGCCAGCAGTGGACAGGCGACAGATACGCAGTATTTT.

At least ten counts were recorded for this clonotype. The chain couples TRBV6-1 to TRBJ1-1; TRBD1 matches 8 bases. CDR1 MNHNS and CDR2 SASEGT come from the germline V gene. The CDR3 has 12 residues. Trimming removed 7 bases from V and 4 bases from J; junction bases left unmatched: 2. In DNA form, the CDR3 reads TGTGCCAGCATCCAGGGGGCCACTGAAGCTTTCTTT. Translating it yields CASIQGATEAFF.

A remark on this clonotype: A much larger clone lies a single base off, so this may be a read error. The chain has TRBV28 and TRBJ1-2; D is unresolved. The CDR3 covers 13 residues. V was pared by 4 bases and J by 1 base, with 7 bases between. The germline V gene encodes CDR1 MDHEN and CDR2 SYDVKM. For the CDR3, the DNA is TGTGCCAGCAGTTCGAATTTTAACTATGGCTACACCTTC. Amino acid sequence: CASSSNFNYGYTF.